This is a list of T cell receptor beta chains from one sample in a study of cytomegalovirus exposure and HLA in healthy donors. The table came from immunoSEQ multiplex PCR; TCRdb's copy has only in-frame clones and leaves some out. The data contain roughly 250,000 clones, 80% to 90% of them seen just once; the ten biggest clones take up about 3%. The sequenced sample was PBMCs. These receptors were collected from a man in his late teens or twenties in good health and CMV-seronegative. Each CDR3 is given with its conserved first and last residue. The D gene is left open where the match is weak. Only some rows state a clone size, as once, few, many or a class for expanded clones.

clone size,V gene,J gene,D gene,CDR3 DNA,CDR3 protein
-,TRBV28,TRBJ2-2,-,TGTGCCAGCAGTTCATCCCTGGGCAGGGAAACCGGGGAGCTGTTTTTT,CASSSSLGRETGELFF
-,TRBV18,TRBJ1-2,-,TGTGCCAGCTCACCATCGCGGCAGAACTATGGCTACACCTTC,CASSPSRQNYGYTF
once,TRBV2,TRBJ2-3,-,TGTGCCAGCAGTGGCGGATTCACAGATACGCAGTATTTT,CASSGGFTDTQYF
-,TRBV28,TRBJ2-7,TRBD1,TGTGCCAGCTCCAGTCAGGGACAGGGTTACGAGCAGTACTTC,CASSSQGQGYEQYF
-,TRBV4-1,TRBJ2-7,TRBD1,TGCGCCAGCAGCTTCAGGACAGGGGATTTCGAGCAGTACTTC,CASSFRTGDFEQYF
-,TRBV9,TRBJ1-1,TRBD1,TGTGCCAGCAGCGTAGACAGGGGATCCACTGAAGCTTTCTTT,CASSVDRGSTEAFF
-,TRBV11-2,TRBJ1-1,TRBD1,TGTGCCAGCAGCTCCCCGGAGACAGGGCTGAACACTGAAGCTTTCTTT,CASSSPETGLNTEAFF
-,TRBV4-3,TRBJ2-6,-,TGCGCCAGCAGCCAATTCGGCTCTGGGGCCAACGTCCTGACTTTC,CASSQFGSGANVLTF
-,TRBV27,TRBJ2-5,TRBD2,TGTGCCAGCAGTTTAGGCGGGGGGGCCGAGACCCAGTACTTC,CASSLGGGAETQYF
once,TRBV4-1,TRBJ2-7,TRBD2,TGCGCCAGCAGCCAAGTACACCCGGGACTAGGTGTATACGAGCAGTACTTC,CASSQVHPGLGVYEQYF